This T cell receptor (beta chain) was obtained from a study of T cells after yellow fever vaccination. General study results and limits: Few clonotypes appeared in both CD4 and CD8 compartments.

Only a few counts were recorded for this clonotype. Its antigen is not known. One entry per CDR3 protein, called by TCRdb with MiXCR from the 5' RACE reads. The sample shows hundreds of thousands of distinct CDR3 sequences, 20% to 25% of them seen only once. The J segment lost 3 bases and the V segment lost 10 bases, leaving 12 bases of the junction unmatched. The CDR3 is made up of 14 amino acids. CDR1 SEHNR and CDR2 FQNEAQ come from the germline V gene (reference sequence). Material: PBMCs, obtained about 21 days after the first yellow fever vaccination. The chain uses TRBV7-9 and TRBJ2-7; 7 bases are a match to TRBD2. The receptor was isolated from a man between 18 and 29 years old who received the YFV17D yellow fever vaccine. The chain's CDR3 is CATRPGGTIYEQYF. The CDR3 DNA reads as TGTGCCACTCGGCCCGGGGGGACGATCTACGAGCAGTACTTC.